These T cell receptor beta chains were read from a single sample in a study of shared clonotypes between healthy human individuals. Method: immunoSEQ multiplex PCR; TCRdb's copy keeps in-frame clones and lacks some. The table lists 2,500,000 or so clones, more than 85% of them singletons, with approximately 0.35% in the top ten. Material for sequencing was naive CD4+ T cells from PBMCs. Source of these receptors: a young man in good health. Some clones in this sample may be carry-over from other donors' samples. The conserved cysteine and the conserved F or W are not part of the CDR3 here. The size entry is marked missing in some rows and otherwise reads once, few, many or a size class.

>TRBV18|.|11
ASSRGNTGELF
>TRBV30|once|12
AWRRETENSPLH
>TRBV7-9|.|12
ASSGRTKPWAQY
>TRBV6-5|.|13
ASSYRGRGTYEQY
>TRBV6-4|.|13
ASSPGLAGVITQY
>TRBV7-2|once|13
ASSSERGSTDTQY
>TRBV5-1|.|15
ASSYRTSGRASNEQF
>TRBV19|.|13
ASRTGGNFRQPQH
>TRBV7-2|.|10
ASSLIGETQY
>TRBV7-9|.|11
ASSGTGNQPQH
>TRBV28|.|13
ASSSTGQHFYGYT
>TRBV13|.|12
ASSLGLPPSPAF
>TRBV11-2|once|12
ASSWDSRYTEAF
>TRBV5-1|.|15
ASSLLLAGGPDNEQF
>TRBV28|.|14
ASSLTGQAPFGEAF
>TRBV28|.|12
ASSLGGRSEKLF
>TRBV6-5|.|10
ASRQGARGYT
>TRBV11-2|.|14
ASSLASGAGTDTQY
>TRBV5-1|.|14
ASSRDPGQSNEKLF
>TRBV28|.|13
ASSLRQVQRGGYT
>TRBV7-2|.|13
ASSFGRPMNTEAF
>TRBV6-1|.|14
ASSEAPGQKSETQY
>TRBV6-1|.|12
ASSEFGQFDGYT
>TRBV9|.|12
ASSADRTPYEQY
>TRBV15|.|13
ATSRERALYYEQY
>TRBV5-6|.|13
ASSSPAAGTDTQY
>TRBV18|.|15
ASSPQASGRGTDTQY
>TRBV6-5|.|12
ASRAGEARNEQF
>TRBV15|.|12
ATSRATGARTAF
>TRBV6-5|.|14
ASSYSRGAGGETQY
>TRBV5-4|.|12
ASSPGQNQETQY
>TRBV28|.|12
ASSLGPLKEKLF
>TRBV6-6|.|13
ASSYSNVGGHGYT
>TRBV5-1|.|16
ASSLWTSGRPPYNEQF
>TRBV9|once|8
ASGGETQY
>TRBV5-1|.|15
ASSTSGTTSNTGELF
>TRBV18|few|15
ASSLQTGNSLNTEAF
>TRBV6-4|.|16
ASNKRWDRRLAKNIQY
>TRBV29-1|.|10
SVDTGTDTQY
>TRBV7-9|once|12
ASTPEPHYNEQF
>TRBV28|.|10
ASGTIGEKLF
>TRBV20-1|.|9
SVALQETQY
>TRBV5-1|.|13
ASSRQTSSPYEQY
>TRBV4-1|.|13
ASSQVAGPNEKLF